These 23 T cell receptor beta chains share one sample of origin, sequenced in a study of T cell responses to AZD1222 COVID-19 vaccine. Using immunoSEQ multiplex PCR, the repertoire was profiled, and TCRdb retains in-frame clones only, with some absent. Here the sample spans approximately 130,000 clones, over 85% being singletons. The material sequenced was peripheral blood, taken on day 0 of AZD1222 vaccination. These receptors originate from an adult in good health.

The rearrangement uses TRBV27 and TRBJ2-7; 7 bases fit TRBD2. After removal of 2 bases from V and 3 bases from J, the junction contained 4 bases not matched to a gene. Germline CDR1 and CDR2: MNHEY and SMNVEV (reference sequence). The CDR3 totals 14 residues. The CDR3 sequence is CASSLAGEVYEQYF. CDR3 bases: TGTGCCAGCAGTTTAGCGGGAGAAGTCTACGAGCAGTACTTC.

This clone was detected once. The gene calls are TRBV13 and TRBJ1-4; 8 positions match TRBD1. CDR1 is PRHDT, CDR2 FYEKMQ, per germline (reference sequence). This CDR3 is 16 amino acids long. J was trimmed by 1 base and V by 3 bases; bases with no gene match: 4. The CDR3 DNA reads TGTGCCAGCAGCTTTGGACAGGGCGGAACTAATGAAAAACTGTTTTTT. Translated, it gives CASSFGQGGTNEKLFF.

V usage is TRBV29-1 and J usage is TRBJ2-3; no firm D call. The CDR3 has 12 residues. Trimming removed 3 bases from V and 4 bases from J, with 8 bases in between. Germline CDR1 SQVTM, CDR2 ANQGSEA. CDR3 amino acids: CSVDVGSDTQYF. The CDR3 DNA is TGCAGCGTTGATGTGGGGTCAGATACGCAGTATTTT.

The sample holds one count of this clone. The chain joins TRBV6-6 to TRBJ1-1; 8 bases are shared with TRBD1. From germline, CDR1 is MNHNY and CDR2 SVGAGI (reference sequence). The CDR3 is 11 residues long. The V segment lost 5 bases and the J segment 11 bases; nucleotides outside the gene matches: 4. CDR3 nucleotide sequence: TGTGCCAGCAGTCCGGACAGGGACGCTTTCTTT. It encodes CASSPDRDAFF.

The V and J genes are TRBV18 and TRBJ1-6, with 7 bases that match TRBD1. The CDR3 length is 13 residues. Per germline, CDR1 KGHSH and CDR2 LQKENI. Trimming took 6 bases from V and 14 from J; bases not matched to a gene: 10. CDR3 amino acids: CASSTTGVPSLHF. CDR3 coding DNA: TGTGCCAGCTCTACCACAGGGGTTCCATCCCTCCACTTT.

This clone has just one count. The chain recombines TRBV27 with TRBJ2-1, with 9 nucleotides matching TRBD2. The germline gives CDR1 MNHEY, CDR2 SMNVEV (reference sequence). V was clipped by 7 bases and J by 6 bases; unmatched bases: 16. The CDR3 is made up of 17 amino acids. CDR3 sequence: CASTWRGTSLAGNEQFF. In DNA form, the CDR3 reads TGTGCCAGCACCTGGCGGGGGACTAGCCTTGCAGGCAATGAGCAGTTCTTC.

The genes are TRBV20-1 and TRBJ1-2, with D possibly TRBD1 on 6 matching bases. The CDR3 consists of 14 residues. Germline V CDR1 and CDR2: DFQATT, SNEGSKA (reference sequence). Trimming cost V 3 bases and J 5 bases, with 16 bases left between them. This chain's CDR3 is CSASRGGQGYGYTF. As DNA, the CDR3 is TGCAGTGCTAGTAGGGGGGGCCAGGGGTATGGCTACACCTTC.

The V and J genes are TRBV27 and TRBJ2-7, with 7 positions matching TRBD2. The V segment lost 5 bases and the J segment 0 bases; nucleotides outside the gene matches: 10. CDR3 size: 16 residues. In germline, CDR1 is MNHEY, CDR2 SMNVEV (reference sequence). The CDR3 DNA sequence: TGTGCCAGCAGTGTCTCTCTAGCGGACCGCTCCTACGAGCAGTACTTC. This encodes CASSVSLADRSYEQYF.

A single count supports this clone. The chain combines TRBV5-1 with TRBJ2-7, with a possible D match to TRBD1 (5 bases). The V end was cut by 2 bases, the J end by 3 bases, with 15 bases between. CDR1 and CDR2 (germline): SGHRS, YFSETQ. The CDR3 is made up of 15 amino acids. Here the CDR3 DNA reads TGCGCCAGCAGCTTCGTATTGCAGGGCAGCTACGAGCAGTACTTC. This translates into CASSFVLQGSYEQYF.

Only one count was recorded for this clone. The chain links TRBV9 to TRBJ1-1, with D unresolved. Germline values: CDR1 SGDLS, CDR2 YYNGEE. The CDR3 spans 14 residues. Trimming left V 1 base short and J 0 bases short, with 7 bases between. CDR3 residues: CASSVRALNTEAFF. CDR3 nucleotide sequence: TGTGCCAGCAGCGTAAGGGCATTGAACACTGAAGCTTTCTTT.

The CDR3 DNA reads TGTGCCAGCAGGTTATCGAACACTGAAGCTTTCTTT. It yields the protein CASRLSNTEAFF. The chain carries TRBV2 and TRBJ1-1; D gene ambiguous. This CDR3 has 12 residues. The V end was cut by 6 bases, the J end by 1 base, with 6 bases between. From germline, CDR1 is SNHLY and CDR2 FYNNEI. Full variable domain (remainder filled in from reference TRBV2 and TRBJ1-1): EPEVTQTPSHQVTQMGQEVILRCVPISNHLYFYWYRQILGQKVEFLVSFYNNEISEKSEIFDDQFSVERPDGSNFTLKIRSTKLEDSAMYFCASRLSNTEAFFGQGTRLTVV.

This clone was observed once. V gene TRBV6-5 combines with J gene TRBJ2-3, with TRBD2 matching 8 bases. After removal of 4 bases from V and 4 bases from J, the junction contained 10 bases not matched to a gene. Germline assignment: CDR1 MNHEY and CDR2 SVGAGI. CDR3 size: 16 residues. Written as DNA, the CDR3 is TGTGCCAGCAGTTCTCGGACTAGCCCTGGGGCAGATACGCAGTATTTT. It encodes CASSSRTSPGADTQYF.

The rearrangement links TRBV7-3 to TRBJ2-1, with a weak D call TRBD2 (5 bases). This CDR3 comprises 15 residues. V was cut by 0 bases and J by 0 bases, with 6 bases left in between. Germline V lookup: CDR1 SGHTA, CDR2 FQGTGA. The CDR3 sequence is CASSLTRGSYNEQFF. CDR3 bases: TGTGCCAGCAGCTTAACCCGGGGCTCCTACAATGAGCAGTTCTTC.

The V and J genes are TRBV6-2 or TRBV6-3 and TRBJ1-1; no reliable D call. CDR1 and CDR2 from the germline V gene are MNHEY and SVGEGT. The CDR3 is made up of 15 amino acids. Trimming removed 2 bases from V and 0 bases from J, with 10 bases in between. The CDR3 here is CASSYPDELNTEAFF. For the CDR3, the DNA is TGTGCCAGCAGTTACCCGGACGAACTGAACACTGAAGCTTTCTTT.

The chain links TRBV5-4 to TRBJ2-5; D remains unclear. V was clipped by 2 bases and J by 5 bases, with 16 bases between them. The CDR3 contains 15 residues. Germline CDR1 reads SGHNT; CDR2 reads YYREEE (reference sequence). The CDR3 loop reads CASSFVGSPGETQYF. As DNA, the CDR3 is TGTGCCAGCAGCTTCGTCGGCAGCCCCGGGGAGACCCAGTACTTC.

The J gene is TRBJ1-6, the V gene TRBV5-6; possible D gene TRBD1, 6 bases. Looked up from germline, CDR1 is SGHDT and CDR2 is YYEEEE. V was shortened by 3 bases and J by 5 bases, with 12 bases between the two germline ends. The CDR3 is made up of 15 amino acids. CDR3 bases: TGTGCCAGCAGCTACGGGACATCTAATAATTCACCCCTCCACTTT. Protein sequence: CASSYGTSNNSPLHF.

The J gene is TRBJ2-7, the V gene TRBV7-2; TRBD1 matches at 8 bases. The CDR3 loop spans 14 amino acids. Trimming removed 4 bases from V and 5 bases from J; junction bases left unmatched: 7. The germline V gene encodes CDR1 SGHTA and CDR2 FQGNSA. The CDR3 DNA follows: TGTGCCAGCAGCTACGACAGGGGTCGGGACGAGCAGTACTTC. This sequence encodes CASSYDRGRDEQYF. The full variable domain, completed using reference TRBV7-2 and TRBJ2-7, is GAGVSQSPSNKVTEKGKDVELRCDPISGHTALYWYRQSLGQGLEFLIYFQGNSAPDKSGLPSDRFSAERTGGSVSTLTIQRTQQEDSAVYLCASSYDRGRDEQYFGPGTRLTVT.

The CDR3 region is CASSRGGGTYNSPLHF. The DNA of the CDR3 is TGTGCCAGCAGTAGGGGGGGCGGGACCTATAATTCACCCCTCCACTTT. This sequence joins TRBV28 and TRBJ1-6; a weak D match, TRBD1 (6 bases). The CDR3 has 16 amino acids. V was pared by 5 bases and J by 2 bases, with 13 bases between. Germline CDR1 and CDR2: MDHEN and SYDVKM.

The chain has TRBV30 and TRBJ2-5, with TRBD2 as a possible D gene (6 bases). CDR1 and CDR2 from the germline V gene are GTSNPN and SVGIG (reference sequence). The CDR3 totals 15 residues. The V and J ends lost 0 bases and 4 bases respectively, with 15 bases between them. As DNA, the CDR3 is TGTGCCTGGAGTGTTGGCGGAGGGCCCCCAGAGACCCAGTACTTC. This translates into CAWSVGGGPPETQYF.

This clone was picked up one time. This chain links TRBV3-1 (or the pseudogene TRBV3-2) with TRBJ2-5, with 9 bases aligning to TRBD2. The CDR3 is 15 residues long. The ends lost 8 bases at V and 2 bases at J; junction bases unmatched: 9. Germline-derived CDR1 and CDR2 are LGHDT and YNNKEL (reference sequence). The CDR3 here is CASATLAGKQETQYF. Here the CDR3 DNA reads TGTGCCAGCGCGACTCTAGCGGGAAAACAAGAGACCCAGTACTTC.

The J gene is TRBJ2-5, the V gene TRBV19; 10 nucleotides agree with TRBD1. Germline CDR1 LNHDA, CDR2 SQIVND (reference sequence). This CDR3 has 12 amino acids. V lost 8 bases to trimming and J lost 4 bases; unmatched junction nucleotides: 1. CDR3 nucleotide sequence: TGTGCCAGTGGGGACAGGGGAGAGACCCAGTACTTC. Its protein product is CASGDRGETQYF.

This rearrangement joins TRBV18 to TRBJ2-1, with TRBD2 matching 8 bases. This CDR3 has 17 residues. CDR1 KGHSH and CDR2 LQKENI come from the germline V gene. After removal of 0 bases from V and 2 bases from J, the junction contained 6 bases not matched to a gene. CDR3 bases: TGTGCCAGCTCACCACCCGGCTTAGCGGGGCCCTACAATGAGCAGTTCTTC. This encodes CASSPPGLAGPYNEQFF.

This chain uses TRBV19 with TRBJ1-1; tentatively, D is TRBD1 (6 bases). From germline, CDR1 is LNHDA and CDR2 SQIVND (reference sequence). V lost 3 bases and J 7 bases, leaving 24 bases between the germline ends. The CDR3 has 17 amino acids. CDR3 coding DNA: TGTGCCAGTAGTATCGCGTCACAGGGTTTTTTTAGTGGTGAAGCTTTCTTT. Its translation: CASSIASQGFFSGEAFF.